The present TCR beta chain was sequenced within a study of radiotherapy plus CTLA-4 blockade in lung cancer. J gave up 0 bases and V 6 bases, and 7 bases lay outside the gene matches. Germline CDR1 PRHDT, CDR2 FYEKMQ (reference sequence). The CDR3 has 15 amino acids. TCRdb's copy holds only in-frame clones and misses some; the assay was immunoSEQ multiplex PCR. The sample has 130,000 or so clones, 75% to 90% seen once. This receptor was taken from a human donor with non-small cell lung cancer that progressed on radiotherapy plus ipilimumab. Here the sequenced sample was peripheral blood, taken from a patient treated with radiotherapy plus ipilimumab. The chain uses TRBV13 and TRBJ1-1; 7 bases align to TRBD1. DNA for the CDR3: TGTGCCAGCAGTTCGGCGGGACAGCTGAACACTGAAGCTTTCTTT. Amino acids: CASSSAGQLNTEAFF.